The text below deals with one T cell receptor beta chain. Its cognate antigen is unknown. The data originate from a study of T cell responses to AZD1222 COVID-19 vaccine. General study results and limits: Females made up more of the donors, who were largely white British, and clonal diversity may have come out too low. Per reports, nearly half of all spike-specific TCRs target regions that are unmutated in variants.

The V end lost 3 bases, the J end lost 8 bases, and 17 bases lay between the germline ends. The CDR3 consists of 14 residues. Per the germline V gene, CDR1 is DFQATT and CDR2 is SNEGSKA (reference sequence). Produced via immunoSEQ multiplex PCR; TCRdb's table is partial and in-frame only. The sample holds 90,000 to 120,000 clones; 80% to 95% are singletons and the top ten take over 7%. This TCR derives from an adult who received the AZD1222 COVID-19 vaccine. The V gene is TRBV20-1, the J gene TRBJ2-1, with unresolved D. This sample comprised peripheral blood, obtained 28 days after the second AZD1222 dose. CDR3 sequence: CSASDLPATDEQFF. CDR3 DNA sequence: TGCAGTGCTAGTGACCTACCCGCCACGGATGAGCAGTTCTTC.